This T cell receptor (beta chain) was sequenced for a study of blood T cell repertoires in COVID-19 (TCRdb year 2020). Regarding the complete study: The collaborator samples originated in the United States, Italy and Spain and spanned the acute and convalescent phases of COVID-19. The material from the prospective study consisted of cDNA or gDNA derived from T cells, B-cell-depleted T cells, or PBMCs. Subjects who had been exposed to COVID-19, were actively infected with it, or had recovered from it provided the deeply sampled blood TCRbeta repertoires that made up the dataset. The repertoires were made available in a free public database intended to serve as a resource for research on the immune response to SARS-CoV-2. The samples were drawn from two sources: the first 160 participants of the ongoing ImmuneRACE study, and fewer than 1,500 subjects contributed by 6 global collaborators. The sample metadata nearly always contained a de-identified subject ID, COVID-19 status, age in years and sex. Where HLA class I and class II types were available, the types were taken from metadata supplied by the sample provider, not from assay-based typing.

This clone was seen many times. Its antigen is currently not known. Base qualities were left out, and no much larger clone turns up one base away. The immunoSEQ Assay, a bias-controlled multiplex PCR, was used to amplify TCRbeta CDR3 regions from genomic DNA. In the paper's pipeline: Within the assay, amplification of reference gene primers was used to estimate how many nucleated cells each sample contained. To quantify the absolute abundance of each unique TCRbeta CDR3 rearrangement, sequence reads were collapsed and filtered. Productive Simpson clonality was computed per sample as the square root of Simpson's diversity index over productive rearrangements. The table was pulled from immuneACCESS by TCRdb, which kept in-frame rearrangements only. Such tables lose some clones; where checked, under half of the loss comes from unresolved V genes, and the rest has no known cause. The D gene and trimming were derived from the DNA, and the V and J assignments and clone size from that table. The sample table shows fewer than 350,000 clones, and 85% are seen once. The biggest ten clones account for around 1.8% of the sample.

What the study reported, not specific to this receptor: The quantity of clinical and demographic metadata differed by source and by participant and was supplied without curation.

Trimmed from V: 4 bases; trimmed from J: 5 bases; junction bases lacking a gene match: 9. Its CDR3 holds 16 amino acids, cysteine through phenylalanine. The sequence is cut down to CDR3 DNA, 48 bases in frame from base 1. From the germline V gene (reference sequence), CDR1 is MNHEY and CDR2 is SMNVEV. Participants in the prospective study were aged roughly 18 to 100 years, lived in about two dozen United States geographic areas, and enrolled through a virtual design. In the prospective study, cohorts were assigned on the basis of participant-reported clinical history obtained from a screening survey and a study questionnaire. A participant counted as exposed if, within 2 weeks of entering the study, that participant had been in contact with someone who had a PCR-confirmed or clinician-diagnosed COVID-19 case. In the prospective study, whole blood, serum and a nasopharyngeal or oropharyngeal swab were collected from each participant by mobile phlebotomists. Additional blood draws and questionnaires over an approximately two-month period could optionally be provided by prospective study participants. Before DNA extraction, prospective study blood samples were shipped either frozen or at room temperature.

Rearrangement joined TRBV27 to TRBJ2-2, with 8 junctional bases fitting TRBD2. Sequencing input: PBMCs or T cells enriched from blood (not recorded which). The source of this sequence is a woman aged 25 to 39 who had been exposed to COVID-19. The CDR3 protein is CASSSAGGSLTGELFF. At the DNA level, the sequence is TGTGCCAGCAGTTCTGCGGGGGGTTCACTAACCGGGGAGCTGTTTTTT.